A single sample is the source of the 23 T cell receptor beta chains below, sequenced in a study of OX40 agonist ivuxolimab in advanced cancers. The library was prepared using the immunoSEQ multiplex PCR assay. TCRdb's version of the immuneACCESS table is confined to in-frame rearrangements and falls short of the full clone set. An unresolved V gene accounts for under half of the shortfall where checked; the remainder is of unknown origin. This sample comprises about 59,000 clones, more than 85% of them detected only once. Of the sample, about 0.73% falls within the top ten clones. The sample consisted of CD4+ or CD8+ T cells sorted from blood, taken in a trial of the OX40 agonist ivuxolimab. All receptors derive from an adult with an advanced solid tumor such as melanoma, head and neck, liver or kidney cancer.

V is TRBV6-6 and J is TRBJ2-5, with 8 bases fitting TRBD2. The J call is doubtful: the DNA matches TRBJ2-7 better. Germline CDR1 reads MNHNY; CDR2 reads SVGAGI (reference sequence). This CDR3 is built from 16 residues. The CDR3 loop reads CASTRTSMAISYEQYF. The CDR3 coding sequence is TGTGCCAGCACAAGGACTAGCATGGCAATATCCTACGAGCAGTACTTC.

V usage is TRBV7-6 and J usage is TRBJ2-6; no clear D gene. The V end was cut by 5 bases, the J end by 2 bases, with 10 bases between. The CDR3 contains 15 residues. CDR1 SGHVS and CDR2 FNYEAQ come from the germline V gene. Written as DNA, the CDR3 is TGTGCCAGCAGCCCGAGTGCCCCTGGGGCCAACGTCCTGACTTTC. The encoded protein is CASSPSAPGANVLTF.

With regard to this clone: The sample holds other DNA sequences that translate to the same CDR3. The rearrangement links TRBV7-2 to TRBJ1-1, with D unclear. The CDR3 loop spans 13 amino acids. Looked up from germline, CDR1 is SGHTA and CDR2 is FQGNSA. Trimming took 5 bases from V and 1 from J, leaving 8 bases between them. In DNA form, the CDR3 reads TGTGCCAGCAGCCTGACGGAGAACACTGAAGCTTTCTTT. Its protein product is CASSLTENTEAFF.

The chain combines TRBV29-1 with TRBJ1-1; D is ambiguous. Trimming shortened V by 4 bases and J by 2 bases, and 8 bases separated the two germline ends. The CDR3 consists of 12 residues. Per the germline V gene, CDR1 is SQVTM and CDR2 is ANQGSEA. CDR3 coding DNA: TGCAGCGTTGCAGGATTTAACACTGAAGCTTTCTTT. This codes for CSVAGFNTEAFF.

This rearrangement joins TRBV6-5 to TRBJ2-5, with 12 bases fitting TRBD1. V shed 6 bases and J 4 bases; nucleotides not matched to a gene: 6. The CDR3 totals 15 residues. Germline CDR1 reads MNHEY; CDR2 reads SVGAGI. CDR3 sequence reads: CASRAGTGGLETQYF. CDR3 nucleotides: TGTGCCAGCAGAGCCGGGACAGGGGGCTTAGAGACCCAGTACTTC.

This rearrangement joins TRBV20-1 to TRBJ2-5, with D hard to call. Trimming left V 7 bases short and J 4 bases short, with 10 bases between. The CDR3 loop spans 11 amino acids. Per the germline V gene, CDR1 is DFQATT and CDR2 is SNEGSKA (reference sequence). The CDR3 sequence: CSVWQRETQYF. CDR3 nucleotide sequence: TGCAGTGTTTGGCAAAGAGAGACCCAGTACTTC.

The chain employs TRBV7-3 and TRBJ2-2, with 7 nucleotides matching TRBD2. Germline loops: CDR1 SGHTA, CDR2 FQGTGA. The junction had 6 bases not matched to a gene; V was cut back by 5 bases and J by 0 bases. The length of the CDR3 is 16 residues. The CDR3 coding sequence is TGTGCCAGCAGCCCTAAGACTAGCCCGAACACCGGGGAGCTGTTTTTT. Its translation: CASSPKTSPNTGELFF.

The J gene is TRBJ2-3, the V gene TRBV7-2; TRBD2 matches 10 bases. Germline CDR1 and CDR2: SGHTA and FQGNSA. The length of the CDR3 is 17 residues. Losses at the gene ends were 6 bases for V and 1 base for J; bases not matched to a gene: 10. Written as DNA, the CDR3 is TGTGCCAGCAGAAAGTTTAGCGGGAGGAGGGGCACAGATACGCAGTATTTT. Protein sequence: CASRKFSGRRGTDTQYF.

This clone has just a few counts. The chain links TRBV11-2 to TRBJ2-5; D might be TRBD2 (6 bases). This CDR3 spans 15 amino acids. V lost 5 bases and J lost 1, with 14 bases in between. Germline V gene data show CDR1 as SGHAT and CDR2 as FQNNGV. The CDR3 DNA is TGTGCCAGCAGCCCACGACGGACTATCCAAGAGACCCAGTACTTC. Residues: CASSPRRTIQETQYF.

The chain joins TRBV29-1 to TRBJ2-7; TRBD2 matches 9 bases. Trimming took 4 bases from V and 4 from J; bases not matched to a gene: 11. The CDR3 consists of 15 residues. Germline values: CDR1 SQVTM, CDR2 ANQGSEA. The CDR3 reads CSVVRLAGPKYEQYF. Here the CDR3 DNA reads TGCAGCGTTGTTCGGCTAGCGGGACCCAAATACGAGCAGTACTTC.

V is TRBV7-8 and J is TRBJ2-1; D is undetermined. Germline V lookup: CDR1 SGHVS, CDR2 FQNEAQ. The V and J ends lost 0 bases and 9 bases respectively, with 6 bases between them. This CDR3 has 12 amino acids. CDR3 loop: CASSLALGEQFF. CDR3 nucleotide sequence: TGTGCCAGCAGCTTAGCCCTTGGTGAGCAGTTCTTC.

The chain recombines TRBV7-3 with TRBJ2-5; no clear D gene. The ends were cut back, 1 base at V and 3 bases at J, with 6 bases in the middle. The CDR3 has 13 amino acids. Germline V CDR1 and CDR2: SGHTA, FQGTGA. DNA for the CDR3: TGTGCCAGCAGCTTAAGAAGGGAAGAGACCCAGTACTTC. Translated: CASSLRREETQYF.

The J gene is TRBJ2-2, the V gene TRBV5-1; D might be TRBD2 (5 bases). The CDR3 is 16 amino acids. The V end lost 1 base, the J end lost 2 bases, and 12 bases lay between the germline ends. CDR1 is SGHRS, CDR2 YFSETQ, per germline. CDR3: CASSLSRTGNTGELFF. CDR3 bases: TGCGCCAGCAGCTTGTCCCGGACGGGAAACACCGGGGAGCTGTTTTTT.

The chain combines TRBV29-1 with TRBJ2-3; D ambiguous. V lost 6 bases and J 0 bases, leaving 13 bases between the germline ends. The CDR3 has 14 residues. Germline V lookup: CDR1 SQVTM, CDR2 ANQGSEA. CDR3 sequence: CSVHGQVSTDTQYF. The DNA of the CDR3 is TGCAGCGTCCACGGCCAGGTTAGCACAGATACGCAGTATTTT.

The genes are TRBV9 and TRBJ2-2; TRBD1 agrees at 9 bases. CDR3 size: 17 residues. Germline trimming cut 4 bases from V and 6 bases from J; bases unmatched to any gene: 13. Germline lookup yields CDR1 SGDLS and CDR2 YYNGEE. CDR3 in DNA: TGTGCCAGCAGCAGACAGGGGGGCGGACTATCACCCGGGGAGCTGTTTTTT. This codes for CASSRQGGGLSPGELFF.

The CDR3 nucleotides are TGTGCCATCGGAGCCGGAAAAAACAATCAGCCCCAGCATTTT. It is translated as CAIGAGKNNQPQHF. The V call is TRBV10-3, the J call TRBJ1-5; the D is unclear. Per germline, CDR1 ENHRY and CDR2 SYGVKD. V lost 8 bases, J lost 3 bases, and 14 bases lay in between. The CDR3 consists of 14 residues.

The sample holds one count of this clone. The CDR3 nucleotides are TGTGCCAGCAGCTTGGATCGACAGCTTGAAGCTTTCTTT. Its translation is CASSLDRQLEAFF. The genes are TRBV11-1 and TRBJ1-1; maybe TRBD1 (5 bases). Trimming left V 3 bases short and J 7 bases short, with 12 bases between. CDR3 length equals 13 residues. Germline CDR1 reads SGHAT; CDR2 reads FQDESV (reference sequence).

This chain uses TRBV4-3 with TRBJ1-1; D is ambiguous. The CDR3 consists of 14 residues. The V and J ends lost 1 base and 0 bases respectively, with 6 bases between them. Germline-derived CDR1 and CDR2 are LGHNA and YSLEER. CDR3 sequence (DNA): TGCGCCAGCAGCCAAGGGGCGGTGAACACTGAAGCTTTCTTT. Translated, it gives CASSQGAVNTEAFF.

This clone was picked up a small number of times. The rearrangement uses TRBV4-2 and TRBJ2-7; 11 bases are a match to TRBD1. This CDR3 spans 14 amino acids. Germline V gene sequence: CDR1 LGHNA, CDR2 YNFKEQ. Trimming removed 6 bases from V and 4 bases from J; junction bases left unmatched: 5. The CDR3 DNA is TGTGCCAGCAGTGGCGGGACAGGGGGATACGAGCAGTACTTC. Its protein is CASSGGTGGYEQYF.

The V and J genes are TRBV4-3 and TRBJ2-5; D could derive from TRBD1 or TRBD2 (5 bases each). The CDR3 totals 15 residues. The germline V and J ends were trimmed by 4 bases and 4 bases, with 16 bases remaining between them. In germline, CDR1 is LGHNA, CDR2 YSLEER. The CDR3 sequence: CASSPSMGVAETQYF. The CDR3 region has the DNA TGCGCCAGCAGCCCCTCGATGGGGGTGGCAGAGACCCAGTACTTC.

The CDR3 DNA reads TGTGCCATCAGCCCTGGGACAGGGTCCTATCAGCCCCAGCATTTT. Its translation: CAISPGTGSYQPQHF. The chain links TRBV10-3 to TRBJ1-5; 9 bases fit TRBD1. Trimming at V came to 6 bases and at J to 5 bases, leaving 8 bases not matched to a gene. In germline, CDR1 is ENHRY, CDR2 SYGVKD. CDR3 length: 15 amino acids.

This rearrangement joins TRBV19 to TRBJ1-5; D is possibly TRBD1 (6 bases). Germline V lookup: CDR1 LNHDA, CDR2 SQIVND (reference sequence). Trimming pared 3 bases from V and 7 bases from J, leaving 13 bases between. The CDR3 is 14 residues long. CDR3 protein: CASSIWGQRQPQHF. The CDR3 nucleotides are TGTGCCAGTAGTATTTGGGGGCAGCGGCAGCCCCAGCATTTT.

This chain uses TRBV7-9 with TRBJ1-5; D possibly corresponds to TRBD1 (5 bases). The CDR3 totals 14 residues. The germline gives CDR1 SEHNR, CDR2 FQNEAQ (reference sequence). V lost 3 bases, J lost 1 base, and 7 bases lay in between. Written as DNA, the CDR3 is TGTGCCAGCAGCTTGGGGCAAAGCAATCAGCCCCAGCATTTT. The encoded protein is CASSLGQSNQPQHF.